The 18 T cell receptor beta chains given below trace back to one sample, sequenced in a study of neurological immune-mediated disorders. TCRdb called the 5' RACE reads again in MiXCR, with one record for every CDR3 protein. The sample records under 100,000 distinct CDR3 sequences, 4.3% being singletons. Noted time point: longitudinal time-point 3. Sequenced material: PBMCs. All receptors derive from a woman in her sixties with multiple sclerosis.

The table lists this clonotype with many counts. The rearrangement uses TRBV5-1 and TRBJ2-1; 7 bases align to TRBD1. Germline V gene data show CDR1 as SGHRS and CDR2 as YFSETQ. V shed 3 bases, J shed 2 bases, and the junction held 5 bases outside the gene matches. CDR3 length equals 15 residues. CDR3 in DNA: TGCGCCAGCAGCTCCGGGACAGAAACCTACAATGAGCAGTTCTTC. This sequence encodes CASSSGTETYNEQFF.

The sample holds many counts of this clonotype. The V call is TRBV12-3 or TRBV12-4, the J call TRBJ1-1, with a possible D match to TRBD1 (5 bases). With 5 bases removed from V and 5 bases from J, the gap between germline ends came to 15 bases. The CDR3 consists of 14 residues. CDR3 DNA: TGTGCCAGCAGTGAGCCGGGACGAAGAACTGAAGCTTTCTTT. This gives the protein CASSEPGRRTEAFF.

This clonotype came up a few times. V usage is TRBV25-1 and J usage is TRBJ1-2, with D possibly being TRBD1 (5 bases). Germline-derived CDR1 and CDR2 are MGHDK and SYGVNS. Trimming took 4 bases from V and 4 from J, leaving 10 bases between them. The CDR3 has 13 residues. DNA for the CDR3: TGTGCCAGCAGTGCTGGGGGGGTCTATGGCTACACCTTC. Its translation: CASSAGGVYGYTF.

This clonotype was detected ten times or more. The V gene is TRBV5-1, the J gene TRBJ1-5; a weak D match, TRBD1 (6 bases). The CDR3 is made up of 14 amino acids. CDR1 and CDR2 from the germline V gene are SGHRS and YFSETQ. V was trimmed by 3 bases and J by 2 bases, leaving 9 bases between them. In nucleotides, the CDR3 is TGCGCCAGCAGCTCGGGGGCTGGCAATCAGCCCCAGCATTTT. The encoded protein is CASSSGAGNQPQHF.

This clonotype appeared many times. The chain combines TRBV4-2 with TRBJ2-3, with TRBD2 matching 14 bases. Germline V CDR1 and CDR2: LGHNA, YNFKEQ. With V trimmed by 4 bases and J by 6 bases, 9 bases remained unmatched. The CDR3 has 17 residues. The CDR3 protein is CASSPTPGLAGVDTQYF. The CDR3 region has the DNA TGTGCCAGCAGCCCGACCCCGGGACTAGCGGGGGTGGATACGCAGTATTTT.

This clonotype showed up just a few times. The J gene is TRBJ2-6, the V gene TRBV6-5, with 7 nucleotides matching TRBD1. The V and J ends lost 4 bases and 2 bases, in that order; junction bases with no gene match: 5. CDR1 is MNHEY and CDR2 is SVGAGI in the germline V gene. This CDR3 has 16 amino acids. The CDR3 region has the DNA TGTGCCAGCAGTTTAGAGGGGGCCACTGGGGCCAACGTCCTGACTTTC. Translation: CASSLEGATGANVLTF.

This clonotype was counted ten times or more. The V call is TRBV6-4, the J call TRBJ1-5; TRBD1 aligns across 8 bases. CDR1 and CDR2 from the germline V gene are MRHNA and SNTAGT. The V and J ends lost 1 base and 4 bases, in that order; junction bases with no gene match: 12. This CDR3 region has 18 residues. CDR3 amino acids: CASSDFGQGIYGNQPQHF. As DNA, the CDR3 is TGTGCCAGCAGTGACTTCGGACAGGGTATCTACGGGAATCAGCCCCAGCATTTT.

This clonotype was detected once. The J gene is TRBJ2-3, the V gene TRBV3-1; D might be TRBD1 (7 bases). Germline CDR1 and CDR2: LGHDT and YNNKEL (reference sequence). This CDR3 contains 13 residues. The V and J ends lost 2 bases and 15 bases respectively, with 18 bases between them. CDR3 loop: CASSQSRGQGDYF. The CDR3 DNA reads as TGTGCCAGCAGCCAATCCCGGGGGCAGGGGGACTATTTT.

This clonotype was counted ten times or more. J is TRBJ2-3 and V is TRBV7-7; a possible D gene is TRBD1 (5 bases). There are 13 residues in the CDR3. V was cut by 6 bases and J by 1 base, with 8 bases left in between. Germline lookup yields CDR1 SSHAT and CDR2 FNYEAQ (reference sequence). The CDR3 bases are TGTGCCAGCAGTGGGGCCGGCACAGATACGCAGTATTTT. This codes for CASSGAGTDTQYF.

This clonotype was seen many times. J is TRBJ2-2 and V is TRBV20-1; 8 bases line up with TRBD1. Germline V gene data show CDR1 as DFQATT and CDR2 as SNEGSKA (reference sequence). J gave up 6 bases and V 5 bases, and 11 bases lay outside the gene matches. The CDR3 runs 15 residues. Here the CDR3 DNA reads TGCAGTGCTCATGATCTGGACAGGGCGGCCGGGGAGCTGTTTTTT. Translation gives CSAHDLDRAAGELFF.

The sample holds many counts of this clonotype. Here the CDR3 DNA reads TGTGCCAGCGGCAGGGCCCCAGACTCTGGAAACACCATATATTTT. Protein: CASGRAPDSGNTIYF. V is TRBV7-2 and J is TRBJ1-3; tentative D call: TRBD1 (5 bases). The CDR3 extends over 15 amino acids. Trimming took 8 bases from V and 0 from J, leaving 14 bases between them. CDR1 and CDR2 from the germline V gene are SGHTA and FQGNSA. Filled out from reference TRBV7-2 and TRBJ1-3, the complete variable domain reads GAGVSQSPSNKVTEKGKDVELRCDPISGHTALYWYRQSLGQGLEFLIYFQGNSAPDKSGLPSDRFSAERTGGSVSTLTIQRTQQEDSAVYLCASGRAPDSGNTIYFGEGSWLTVV.

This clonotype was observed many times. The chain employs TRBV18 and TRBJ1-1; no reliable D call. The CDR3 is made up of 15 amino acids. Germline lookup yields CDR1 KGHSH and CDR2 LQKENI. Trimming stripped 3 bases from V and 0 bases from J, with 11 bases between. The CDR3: CASSPPTKMNTEAFF. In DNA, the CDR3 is TGTGCCAGCTCACCGCCGACAAAGATGAACACTGAAGCTTTCTTT.

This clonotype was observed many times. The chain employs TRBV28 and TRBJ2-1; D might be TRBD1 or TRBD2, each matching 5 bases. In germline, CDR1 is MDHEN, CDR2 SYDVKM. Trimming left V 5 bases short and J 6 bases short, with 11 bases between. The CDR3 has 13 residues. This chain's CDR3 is CASSRGGGNEQFF. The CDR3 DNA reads TGTGCCAGCAGTCGGGGTGGGGGCAATGAGCAGTTCTTC. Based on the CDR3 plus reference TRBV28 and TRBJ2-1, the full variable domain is DVKVTQSSRYLVKRTGEKVFLECVQDMDHENMFWYRQDPGLGLRLIYFSYDVKMKEKGDIPEGYSVSREKKERFSLILESASTNQTSMYLCASSRGGGNEQFFGPGTRLTVL.

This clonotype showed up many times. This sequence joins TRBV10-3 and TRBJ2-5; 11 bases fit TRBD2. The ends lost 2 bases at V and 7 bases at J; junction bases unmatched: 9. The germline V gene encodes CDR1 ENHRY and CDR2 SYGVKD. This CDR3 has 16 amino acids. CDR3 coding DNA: TGTGCCATCAGTGAGGATCTAGCGGGGGGATCGGGGACCCAGTACTTC. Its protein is CAISEDLAGGSGTQYF.

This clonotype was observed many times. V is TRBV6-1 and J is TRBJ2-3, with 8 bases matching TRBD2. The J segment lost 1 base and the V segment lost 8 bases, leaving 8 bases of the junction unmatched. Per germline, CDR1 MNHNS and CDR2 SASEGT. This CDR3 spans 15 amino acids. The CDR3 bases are TGTGCCAGCTCCACCGGGGGGGCGGGCACAGATACGCAGTATTTT. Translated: CASSTGGAGTDTQYF.

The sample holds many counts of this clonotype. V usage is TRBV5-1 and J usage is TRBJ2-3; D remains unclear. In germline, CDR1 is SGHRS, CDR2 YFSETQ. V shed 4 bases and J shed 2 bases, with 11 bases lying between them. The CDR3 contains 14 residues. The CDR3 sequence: CASSPNLDTDTQYF. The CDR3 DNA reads TGCGCCAGCAGCCCTAACCTCGACACAGATACGCAGTATTTT.

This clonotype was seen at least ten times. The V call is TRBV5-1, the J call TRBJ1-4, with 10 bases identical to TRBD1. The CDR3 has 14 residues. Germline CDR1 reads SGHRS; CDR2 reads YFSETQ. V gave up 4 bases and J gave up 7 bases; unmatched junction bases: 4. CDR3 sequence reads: CASSRQGAGEKLFF. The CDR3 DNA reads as TGCGCCAGCAGCCGACAGGGGGCGGGTGAAAAACTGTTTTTT. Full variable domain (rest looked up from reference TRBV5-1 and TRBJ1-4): KAGVTQTPRYLIKTRGQQVTLSCSPISGHRSVSWYQQTPGQGLQFLFEYFSETQRNKGNFPGRFSGRQFSNSRSEMNVSTLELGDSALYLCASSRQGAGEKLFFGSGTQLSVL.

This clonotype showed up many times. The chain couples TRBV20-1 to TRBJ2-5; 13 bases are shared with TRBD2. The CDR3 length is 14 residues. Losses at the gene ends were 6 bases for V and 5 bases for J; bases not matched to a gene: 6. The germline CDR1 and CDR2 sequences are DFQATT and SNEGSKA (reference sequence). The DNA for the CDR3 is TGCAGTGCGAGGACTAGCGGGGGTCGGGAGACCCAGTACTTC. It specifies CSARTSGGRETQYF.